These 21 T cell receptor beta chains were sequenced from one sample in a study of post-analysis software for immune sequencing data. Findings and limits, study-wide: The study found TRBV5-6, TRBV5-1 and TRBV20-1 among several TRBV segments more frequent in patients than controls.

No antigen is known for these receptors. Unique molecular identifiers featured in each of the TCR beta cDNA libraries. TCRdb reanalysed the PCR reads using MiXCR and keeps one entry per CDR3 protein. The sample lists about 200,000 distinct CDR3 sequences, 25% to 35% occurring once. The source material was blood. The receptors come from a girl aged 2 to 17 with multiple sclerosis.

This clonotype was seen only a few times. The chain has TRBV5-1 and TRBJ1-1; D possibly corresponds to TRBD1 (6 bases). V shed 0 bases and J shed 4 bases, with 16 bases lying between them. This CDR3 contains 16 residues. Germline assignment: CDR1 SGHRS and CDR2 YFSETQ. The CDR3 here is CASSLGVTGSGTEAFF. The CDR3, as DNA: TGCGCCAGCAGCTTGGGGGTAACAGGGAGTGGCACTGAAGCTTTCTTT.

This clonotype was counted ten times or more. The J gene is TRBJ2-1, the V gene TRBV6-5, with TRBD2 as a possible D gene (7 bases). Germline V gene lookup returns CDR1 MNHEY and CDR2 SVGAGI. Trimming removed 7 bases at V and 8 bases at J, with 15 bases between. This CDR3 is built from 13 residues. The CDR3 here is CASKGGDRYEQFF. The CDR3 DNA sequence: TGTGCCAGCAAGGGGGGGGATCGGTATGAGCAGTTCTTC.

In its sample, this clonotype was seen many times. The chain is built from TRBV27 and TRBJ2-3; either TRBD1 or TRBD2 may supply D (6 bases each). Trimming stripped 2 bases from V and 2 bases from J, with 11 bases between. The CDR3 runs 15 residues. CDR1 is MNHEY, CDR2 SMNVEV, per germline (reference sequence). The CDR3 is CASSLRGAPTDTQYF. CDR3 bases: TGTGCCAGCAGTTTAAGGGGGGCACCCACAGATACGCAGTATTTT.

This clonotype was seen many times. V is TRBV29-1 and J is TRBJ2-1; D gene uncertain. The CDR3 has 14 residues. Looked up from germline, CDR1 is SQVTM and CDR2 is ANQGSEA. V lost 1 base and J 3 bases, leaving 10 bases between the germline ends. DNA of the CDR3: TGCAGCGTTGAAGCGGGCAGATACTACAATGAGCAGTTCTTC. As protein: CSVEAGRYYNEQFF.

This clonotype was detected ten times or more. The V and J genes are TRBV20-1 and TRBJ2-5; a possible D gene is TRBD1 (6 bases). Germline V gene sequence: CDR1 DFQATT, CDR2 SNEGSKA (reference sequence). Trimming pared 3 bases from V and 2 bases from J, leaving 10 bases between. This CDR3 contains 13 residues. CDR3 bases: TGCAGTGCTAGCCGACAGGCACAAGAGACCCAGTACTTC. Its translation: CSASRQAQETQYF.

In this sample, this clonotype turned up many times. This chain connects TRBV4-1 to TRBJ2-3, with TRBD2 matching 8 bases. The CDR3 sequence is 15 residues long. Trimming removed 1 base from V and 7 bases from J; junction bases left unmatched: 7. CDR1 MGHRA and CDR2 YSYEKL come from the germline V gene. The CDR3, as DNA: TGCGCCAGCAGCCAAGGGGGAATAGCGGGAAATACGCAGTATTTT. Its translation is CASSQGGIAGNTQYF.

The sample holds many counts of this clonotype. The chain uses TRBV4-1 and TRBJ2-2, with TRBD2 matching 8 bases. Germline assignment: CDR1 MGHRA and CDR2 YSYEKL. The CDR3 is 17 residues long. After removal of 1 base from V and 6 bases from J, the junction contained 10 bases not matched to a gene. DNA of the CDR3: TGCGCCAGCAGCCAAGCGGGAGGGTCGAATATGGCCGGGGAGCTGTTTTTT. Amino acid sequence: CASSQAGGSNMAGELFF.

Concerning this clonotype: Being one base from a much bigger clone, this may be a read error. The chain recombines TRBV6-1 with TRBJ2-7; 9 bases line up with TRBD1. The V and J ends lost 5 bases and 3 bases, in that order; junction bases with no gene match: 5. Germline V gene data show CDR1 as MNHNS and CDR2 as SASEGT. This CDR3 spans 14 amino acids. This CDR3 reads CASSTRDRDYEQYF. CDR3 nucleotides: TGTGCCAGCAGTACCCGGGACAGGGACTACGAGCAGTACTTC.

The sample holds many counts of this clonotype. V is TRBV12-3 or TRBV12-4 and J is TRBJ1-2, with 9 bases matching TRBD1. Trimming took 6 bases from V and 3 from J; bases not matched to a gene: 8. There are 15 residues in the CDR3. CDR3 region: CASRDTGGAHYGYTF. The CDR3 DNA reads as TGTGCCAGCAGAGATACAGGGGGCGCACACTATGGCTACACCTTC.

V gene TRBV6-1 combines with J gene TRBJ1-2; D may be TRBD1 (6 bases). Germline lookup yields CDR1 MNHNS and CDR2 SASEGT. Trimming shortened V by 3 bases and J by 5 bases, and 13 bases separated the two germline ends. The CDR3 is made up of 14 amino acids. CDR3 sequence reads: CASSDAARGYGYTF. The CDR3 DNA reads as TGTGCCAGCAGTGACGCCGCAAGGGGGTATGGCTACACCTTC.

A word on this clonotype: A much bigger clone sits one base away, suggesting this may be a read error. This rearrangement joins TRBV3-1 to TRBJ2-1; no clear D gene. Germline-derived CDR1 and CDR2 are LGHDT and YNNKEL (reference sequence). This CDR3 has 16 residues. The ends were cut back, 3 bases at V and 13 bases at J, with 25 bases in the middle. The CDR3 DNA reads as TGTGCCAGCAGCCAGCTTGGGGTGGGCCCCGGCGAGACCCAGTTCTTC. This sequence encodes CASSQLGVGPGETQFF.

This clonotype was recorded at least ten times. V gene TRBV5-1 combines with J gene TRBJ2-5; 14 bases line up with TRBD2. From germline, CDR1 is SGHRS and CDR2 YFSETQ. J lost 0 bases, V lost 4 bases, and 8 bases had no gene match. The CDR3 is 18 residues long. The chain's CDR3 is CASSRWTSGGPNQETQYF. The CDR3 nucleotides are TGCGCCAGCAGCCGCTGGACTAGCGGGGGGCCTAACCAAGAGACCCAGTACTTC.

This clonotype was recorded at least ten times. The genes are TRBV7-2 and TRBJ2-1, with D perhaps given as TRBD1 or TRBD2 (6 bases each). V shed 8 bases and J shed 4 bases, with 15 bases lying between them. The germline V gene encodes CDR1 SGHTA and CDR2 FQGNSA. This CDR3 contains 14 residues. For the CDR3, the DNA is TGTGCCAGCCGAGCGGAGGGGGGTTACAATGAGCAGTTCTTC. Amino acids: CASRAEGGYNEQFF.

This clonotype was seen a few times. The rearrangement uses TRBV20-1 and TRBJ2-1, with D perhaps TRBD1 or TRBD2 (6 bases each). Between the trimmed V and J ends, which lost 2 bases and 13 bases, there was a span of 18 bases. The CDR3 is made up of 13 amino acids. Per the germline V gene, CDR1 is DFQATT and CDR2 is SNEGSKA (reference sequence). The CDR3 spells CSARIGGQETQFF. DNA of the CDR3: TGCAGTGCTAGAATAGGGGGGCAAGAGACCCAGTTCTTC.

The chain couples TRBV20-1 to TRBJ2-1; either TRBD1 or TRBD2 may supply D (5 bases each). This CDR3 comprises 15 residues. The germline gives CDR1 DFQATT, CDR2 SNEGSKA (reference sequence). The V and J ends lost 1 base and 8 bases respectively, with 18 bases between them. This CDR3 is CSARAHLRDPHEQFF. CDR3 in DNA: TGCAGTGCTAGAGCTCACCTCCGGGACCCCCATGAGCAGTTCTTC.

This clonotype was counted at least ten times. The chain recombines TRBV10-2 with TRBJ2-7; no reliable D call. Germline V gene lookup returns CDR1 WSHSY and CDR2 SAAADI. V was cut by 5 bases and J by 0 bases, with 8 bases left in between. The CDR3 contains 13 residues. The CDR3 sequence: CASSLGISYEQYF. DNA of the CDR3: TGCGCCAGCAGTTTAGGTATCTCCTACGAGCAGTACTTC.

A note on this clonotype: Germline and junction disagree at one end, which may indicate a read error. The chain recombines TRBV7-2 with TRBJ1-4; D remains unclear. The CDR3 has 15 residues. Germline CDR1 is SGHTA and CDR2 is FQGNSA. DNA for the CDR3: TGTGCCAGCGGCTTAGGGCCAGTACGTAATGAAAAACTGTTTTTT. This encodes CASGLGPVRNEKLFF.

This clonotype turned up a few times. V usage is TRBV20-1 and J usage is TRBJ1-6, with D perhaps TRBD1 (5 bases). This CDR3 is built from 12 residues. V was clipped by 6 bases and J by 3 bases, with 6 bases between them. Germline CDR1 DFQATT, CDR2 SNEGSKA (reference sequence). The DNA for the CDR3 is TGCAGTGCGCAGGGCTATAATTCACCCCTCCACTTT. The encoded protein is CSAQGYNSPLHF.

This chain joins TRBV12-3 or TRBV12-4 and TRBJ2-7; D perhaps matches TRBD2 (5 bases). The CDR3 spans 14 residues. Trimming cost V 7 bases and J 2 bases, with 15 bases left between them. The CDR3 region has the DNA TGTGCCAGCACCCACCGAGACGGGACCTACGAGCAGTACTTC. It encodes CASTHRDGTYEQYF.

The genes are TRBV12-3 or TRBV12-4 and TRBJ1-4; D perhaps matches TRBD1 (5 bases). The CDR3 runs 14 residues. Trimming shortened V by 5 bases and J by 0 bases, and 7 bases separated the two germline ends. The CDR3 region has the DNA TGTGCCAGCAGTCCGACAGCAACTAATGAAAAACTGTTTTTT. The encoded protein is CASSPTATNEKLFF.

On this clonotype: A read error is possible here, since a much larger clone lies one base away. The final CDR3 position lacks the conserved phenylalanine or tryptophan, pointing to a likely read error. The rearrangement joins TRBV12-3 or TRBV12-4 to TRBJ2-3; 8 nucleotides align to TRBD2. The CDR3 length is 15 residues. After removal of 6 bases from V and 4 bases from J, the junction contained 9 bases not matched to a gene. CDR3 nucleotide sequence: TGTGCCAGCAGCCACTTTCCAGCGGGAGCAGATACGCAGTATTCT. It codes for CASSHFPAGADTQYS.